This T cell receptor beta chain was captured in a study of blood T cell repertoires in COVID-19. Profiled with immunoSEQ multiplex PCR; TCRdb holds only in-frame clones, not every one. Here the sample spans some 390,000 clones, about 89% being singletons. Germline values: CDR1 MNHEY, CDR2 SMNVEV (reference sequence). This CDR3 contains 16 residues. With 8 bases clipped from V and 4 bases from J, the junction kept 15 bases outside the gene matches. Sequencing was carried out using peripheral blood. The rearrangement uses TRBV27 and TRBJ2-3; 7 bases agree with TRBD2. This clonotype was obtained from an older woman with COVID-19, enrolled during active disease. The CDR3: CASASGATGFADTQYF. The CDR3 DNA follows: TGTGCCAGCGCCAGCGGGGCGACCGGTTTCGCAGATACGCAGTATTTT.